These 8 T cell receptor beta chains share one sample of origin, sequenced in a study of blood T cell repertoires in COVID-19. Profiling relied on immunoSEQ multiplex PCR, and the TCRdb table lists in-frame clones only, not all of them. The data show about 140,000 clones, more than 70% seen once. Sequencing was done on a sample of peripheral blood. These receptors were collected from a woman aged 55-70 years with acute or convalescent COVID-19.

This chain joins TRBV15 and TRBJ1-4, with D hard to call. V dropped 0 bases and J dropped 8 bases, with 13 bases sitting between them. The germline CDR1 and CDR2 sequences are LNHNV and YYDKDF (reference sequence). There are 15 residues in the CDR3. CDR3 DNA sequence: TGTGCCACCAGCAGAGATCTCGGGCTAGCCGAAAAACTGTTTTTT. Protein sequence: CATSRDLGLAEKLFF.

The rearrangement uses TRBV10-3 and TRBJ1-1; 7 bases are shared with TRBD1. J gave up 5 bases and V 3 bases, and 6 bases lay outside the gene matches. This CDR3 comprises 14 residues. From germline, CDR1 is ENHRY and CDR2 SYGVKD. The CDR3 DNA reads as TGTGCCATCAGTGATCGACAGGGTCGGACTGAAGCTTTCTTT. Translation: CAISDRQGRTEAFF.

The CDR3 nucleotides are TGTGCCAGCAGTTACTCGACGGGACAGAGCAATCAGCCCCAGCATTTT. It specifies CASSYSTGQSNQPQHF. The chain links TRBV6-2 or TRBV6-3 to TRBJ1-5, with 7 bases identical to TRBD1. Germline CDR1 MNHEY, CDR2 SVGEGT. The CDR3 is 16 residues long. The V and J ends lost 0 bases and 1 base, in that order; junction bases with no gene match: 3.

This chain uses TRBV9 with TRBJ2-7; perhaps TRBD1 as D (6 bases). CDR3 length: 16 residues. The ends were cut back, 0 bases at V and 2 bases at J, with 15 bases in the middle. Germline V gene lookup returns CDR1 SGDLS and CDR2 YYNGEE. In nucleotides, the CDR3 is TGTGCCAGCAGCGTAGGAACAGGGTTGACGCCCTACGAGCAGTACTTC. It specifies CASSVGTGLTPYEQYF. Drawing the rest from reference TRBV9 and TRBJ2-7, the complete variable domain is DSGVTQTPKHLITATGQRVTLRCSPRSGDLSVYWYQQSLDQGLQFLIQYYNGEERAKGNILERFSAQQFPDLHSELNLSSLELGDSALYFCASSVGTGLTPYEQYFGPGTRLTVT.

V and J are TRBV3-1 (or the pseudogene TRBV3-2) and TRBJ1-5; 7 bases align to TRBD1. The ends lost 3 bases at V and 3 bases at J; junction bases unmatched: 2. The CDR3 loop spans 14 amino acids. Germline V lookup: CDR1 LGHDT, CDR2 YNNKEL (reference sequence). Here the CDR3 reads CASSQGQFNQPQHF. The CDR3, as DNA: TGTGCCAGCAGCCAGGGACAGTTCAATCAGCCCCAGCATTTT.

This rearrangement joins TRBV6-1 to TRBJ2-1; TRBD1 agrees at 7 bases. Per the germline V gene, CDR1 is MNHNS and CDR2 is SASEGT. The V and J ends lost 3 bases and 7 bases, in that order; junction bases with no gene match: 3. The CDR3 is 13 amino acids. CDR3 sequence (DNA): TGTGCCAGCAGTGACAGGGGGTGGAATGAGCAGTTCTTC. The encoded protein is CASSDRGWNEQFF.

The chain combines TRBV7-2 with TRBJ1-2; D is undetermined. Per the germline V gene, CDR1 is SGHTA and CDR2 is FQGNSA. This CDR3 has 13 residues. Trimming took off 5 bases at V and 8 bases at J, with 15 bases between the two ends. The CDR3 region has the DNA TGTGCCAGCAGCCCAGGTCAGACACCCGGCTACACCTTC. Translating it yields CASSPGQTPGYTF.

This sequence joins TRBV9 and TRBJ2-4, with D maybe TRBD2 (5 bases). V shed 4 bases and J shed 0 bases, with 14 bases lying between them. The CDR3 is 16 residues long. Looked up from germline, CDR1 is SGDLS and CDR2 is YYNGEE. CDR3 protein: CASSPEGGLAKNIQYF. DNA for the CDR3: TGTGCCAGCAGCCCCGAGGGCGGCTTAGCCAAAAACATTCAGTACTTC.